This entry features one T cell receptor (beta chain) sequence. The data were produced by immunoSEQ multiplex PCR, yet TCRdb's version contains in-frame clones alone and is incomplete. The repertoire consists of about 61,000 clones, with 88% occurring once and the leading ten covering 20% to 25%. These data originate in a study of blood T cell repertoires in COVID-19. V lost 4 bases and J lost 7, with 7 bases in between. CDR1 and CDR2 from the germline V gene are SGHAT and FQNNGV. This CDR3 region has 12 residues. The genes are TRBV11-2 and TRBJ2-2; D is undetermined. This sequence was found in a woman in her fifties or sixties with active or convalescent COVID-19. Sequencing used peripheral blood. As DNA, the CDR3 is TGTGCCAGCAGCTCGTCACACGGGGAGCTGTTTTTT. Its protein product is CASSSSHGELFF.